One sample yielded the 17 T cell receptor beta chains listed below, sequenced in a study of neoadjuvant anti-PD-1 for oral cavity cancer. As for time point: after neoadjuvant nivolumab, at surgical resection. Assay used: immunoSEQ multiplex PCR; TCRdb lists only in-frame clones, some missing. The repertoire has more than 10,000 clones, 60% to 80% of them found once; the top ten carry 3% to 3.5%. The sample here was PBMCs, taken after nivolumab (anti-PD-1) treatment. The receptors here all came from a person aged 35 to 85 with oral cavity squamous cell carcinoma.

The chain employs TRBV5-1 and TRBJ2-2, with D perhaps being TRBD1 or TRBD2 (5 bases each). Trimming shortened V by 3 bases and J by 6 bases, and 18 bases separated the two germline ends. Germline CDR1 and CDR2: SGHRS and YFSETQ. The CDR3 covers 16 residues. The CDR3 DNA is TGCGCCAGCAGCTCAGTCGGGGCCGTGCCCGCCGGGGAGCTGTTTTTT. It is translated as CASSSVGAVPAGELFF.

This chain joins TRBV19 and TRBJ2-3; no firm D call. From germline, CDR1 is LNHDA and CDR2 SQIVND (reference sequence). Trimming stripped 3 bases from V and 1 base from J, with 17 bases between. This CDR3 has 17 amino acids. CDR3 loop: CASSISSLLQGTDTQYF. As DNA, the CDR3 is TGTGCCAGTAGTATCAGTAGCCTCCTACAAGGCACAGATACGCAGTATTTT. The full variable domain, rest sourced from reference TRBV19 and TRBJ2-3, is DGGITQSPKYLFRKEGQNVTLSCEQNLNHDAMYWYRQDPGQGLRLIYYSQIVNDFQKGDIAEGYSVSREKKESFPLTVTSAQKNPTAFYLCASSISSLLQGTDTQYFGPGTRLTVL.

The chain recombines TRBV30 with TRBJ1-5, with 7 bases fitting TRBD1. The junction had 6 bases not matched to a gene; V was cut back by 1 base and J by 6 bases. This CDR3 is 14 amino acids long. Germline assignment: CDR1 GTSNPN and CDR2 SVGIG (reference sequence). In DNA form, the CDR3 reads TGTGCCTGGAGTGATCAGGGGGGAGGTCAGCCCCAGCATTTT. Protein product: CAWSDQGGGQPQHF.

This clone was detected once. The chain recombines TRBV6-6 with TRBJ1-3, with a tentative D call TRBD1 (5 bases). The CDR3 runs 14 residues. The V end was cut by 11 bases, the J end by 0 bases, with 14 bases between. The germline V gene has CDR1 MNHNY and CDR2 SVGAGI (reference sequence). Here the CDR3 reads CAGRGGISGNTIYF. The DNA of the CDR3 is TGTGCCGGACGGGGGGGAATCTCTGGAAACACCATATATTTT.

This chain links TRBV29-1 with TRBJ2-3; D is perhaps TRBD1 (6 bases). Trimming cost V 6 bases and J 2 bases, with 12 bases left between them. CDR3 length equals 13 residues. Per the germline V gene, CDR1 is SQVTM and CDR2 is ANQGSEA. The CDR3 sequence is CSVQGRVTDTQYF. The CDR3 region has the DNA TGCAGCGTACAGGGTCGGGTCACAGATACGCAGTATTTT.

The V and J genes are TRBV6-5 and TRBJ2-7; 9 bases match TRBD2. CDR1 is MNHEY, CDR2 SVGAGI, per germline. This CDR3 is 13 amino acids long. J lost 4 bases, V lost 6 bases, and 4 bases had no gene match. The CDR3 sequence: CASRGREGYEQYF. The CDR3 DNA is TGTGCCAGCAGAGGGCGGGAGGGTTACGAGCAGTACTTC.

The V and J genes are TRBV7-2 and TRBJ1-4, with D hard to call. Per the germline V gene, CDR1 is SGHTA and CDR2 is FQGNSA. V was clipped by 1 base and J by 9 bases, with 9 bases between them. The CDR3 sequence is 13 residues long. CDR3 loop: CASSLEARKKLFF. CDR3 bases: TGTGCCAGCAGCTTAGAGGCGCGAAAAAAACTGTTTTTT.

This clone was observed a handful of times. V and J are TRBV19 and TRBJ2-1; 7 bases align to TRBD1. The V segment lost 1 base and the J segment 9 bases; nucleotides outside the gene matches: 9. The germline V gene encodes CDR1 LNHDA and CDR2 SQIVND (reference sequence). This CDR3 contains 15 residues. As DNA, the CDR3 is TGTGCCAGTAGTATAGGGTCGGGACAGTGGGGTGAGCAGTTCTTC. This gives the protein CASSIGSGQWGEQFF. The full variable domain, in which reference TRBV19 and TRBJ2-1 provide the parts outside the CDR3, is DGGITQSPKYLFRKEGQNVTLSCEQNLNHDAMYWYRQDPGQGLRLIYYSQIVNDFQKGDIAEGYSVSREKKESFPLTVTSAQKNPTAFYLCASSIGSGQWGEQFFGPGTRLTVL.

This clone appeared once. The chain couples TRBV10-3 to TRBJ2-3; the match to TRBD2 covers 9 bases. CDR1 is ENHRY and CDR2 is SYGVKD in the germline V gene. V dropped 0 bases and J dropped 6; count of bases not matched to a gene: 7. The CDR3 runs 16 residues. CDR3 sequence (DNA): TGTGCCATCAGTGAGTCGATTAGCGGGAGTTCCGATACGCAGTATTTT. Encoded protein: CAISESISGSSDTQYF.

The chain combines TRBV6-1 with TRBJ2-7; D is undetermined. The CDR3 is 12 amino acids. Trimming removed 8 bases from V and 3 bases from J, with 11 bases in between. Germline V CDR1 and CDR2: MNHNS, SASEGT. In DNA, the CDR3 is TGTGCCAGCGGATACCAAGACTACGAGCAGTACTTC. Protein sequence: CASGYQDYEQYF.

The J gene is TRBJ2-5, the V gene TRBV18; no reliable D call. V lost 2 bases to trimming and J lost 4 bases, with 14 bases between them. The CDR3 runs to 15 residues. Germline-derived CDR1 and CDR2 are KGHSH and LQKENI. In nucleotides, the CDR3 is TGTGCCAGCTCACCAGGGCAGAGTCCAGCAGAGACCCAGTACTTC. It specifies CASSPGQSPAETQYF.

This sequence joins TRBV6-5 and TRBJ2-5; maybe TRBD2 (5 bases). CDR3 length: 11 residues. Germline V CDR1 and CDR2: MNHEY, SVGAGI. Trimming cost V 2 bases and J 10 bases, with 8 bases left between them. CDR3 DNA: TGTGCCAGCAGTTACGGAGCGGACCAGTACTTC. Translated: CASSYGADQYF.

This chain joins TRBV19 and TRBJ2-1; D call uncertain. This CDR3 spans 12 amino acids. Trimming removed 1 base from V and 9 bases from J, with 7 bases in between. Germline-derived CDR1 and CDR2 are LNHDA and SQIVND (reference sequence). The CDR3 protein is CASSIVGFEQFF. The CDR3 nucleotides are TGTGCCAGTAGTATAGTTGGGTTTGAGCAGTTCTTC.

A few counts support this clone. V is TRBV9 and J is TRBJ1-3, with TRBD1 as a possible D gene (5 bases). Trimming took off 2 bases at V and 2 bases at J, with 11 bases between the two ends. Germline lookup yields CDR1 SGDLS and CDR2 YYNGEE. CDR3 length: 15 residues. The CDR3 coding sequence is TGTGCCAGCAGCGTGGAAGGGGCCACTGGAAACACCATATATTTT. Protein: CASSVEGATGNTIYF.

The CDR3, as DNA: TGTGCCAGCAGCGGACCGCTTGAAGCTTTCTTT. Protein: CASSGPLEAFF. V usage is TRBV2 and J usage is TRBJ1-1; D is uncertain. This CDR3 contains 11 residues. Germline V lookup: CDR1 SNHLY, CDR2 FYNNEI. V was pared by 6 bases and J by 7 bases, with 9 bases between.

The J gene is TRBJ1-1, the V gene TRBV19, with D uncertain. The ends were cut back, 5 bases at V and 1 base at J, with 8 bases in the middle. The CDR3 runs 13 residues. CDR1 LNHDA and CDR2 SQIVND come from the germline V gene (reference sequence). The CDR3 DNA is TGTGCCAGTAGTGCGGGGAGGAACACTGAAGCTTTCTTT. Protein: CASSAGRNTEAFF.

This clone was found a few times. The V gene is TRBV6-6, the J gene TRBJ1-5; D gene unclear. Germline-derived CDR1 and CDR2 are MNHNY and SVGAGI (reference sequence). CDR3 length: 12 residues. The germline V and J ends were trimmed by 5 bases and 6 bases, with 8 bases remaining between them. For the CDR3, the DNA is TGTGCCAGCAGTGACCCAGCTCAGCCCCAGCATTTT. Its translation is CASSDPAQPQHF.